Presented here are 24 T cell receptor beta chains from one specimen sequenced in a study of beta chain features in type 1 diabetes. Expressed TCRB transcripts were sequenced after all isolated RNA was converted to cDNA. The data were produced by immunoSEQ multiplex PCR, yet TCRdb's version contains in-frame clones alone and is incomplete. This repertoire shows about 250,000 clones, 11% to 15% found once; its top ten account for 0.026%. The specimen was naive CD4+ T cells from blood. These TCRs come from a woman aged 40-49 years in good health.

The chain links TRBV9 to TRBJ2-7; no firm D call. Deletions cut 4 bases from V and 1 base from J, with 12 bases between. Germline V CDR1 and CDR2: SGDLS, YYNGEE. This CDR3 comprises 14 residues. CDR3: CASSPLGTSYEQYF. The CDR3 nucleotides read TGTGCCAGCAGCCCCCTAGGCACTTCCTACGAGCAGTACTTC.

This clone was observed a handful of times. This sequence joins TRBV6-1 and TRBJ1-5; 8 bases are a match to TRBD1. CDR1 and CDR2 (germline): MNHNS, SASEGT. Unmatched junction bases numbered 4, after V lost 3 bases and J lost 3 bases. The CDR3 runs 15 residues. The CDR3 coding sequence is TGTGCCAGCAGTGAGGCAGGGGGCGTCAATCAGCCCCAGCATTTT. Residues: CASSEAGGVNQPQHF.

The rearrangement uses TRBV5-6 and TRBJ1-2; D is unresolved. The CDR3 loop spans 12 amino acids. Between the trimmed V and J ends, which lost 0 bases and 6 bases, there was a span of 6 bases. Germline assignment: CDR1 SGHDT and CDR2 YYEEEE. CDR3 protein: CASSLVPDGYTF. CDR3 DNA sequence: TGTGCCAGCAGCTTGGTGCCGGATGGCTACACCTTC.

There are a few counts of this clone. CDR3 residues: CASTGRENEKLFF. CDR3 nucleotides: TGTGCCAGCACGGGGCGGGAGAATGAAAAACTGTTTTTT. The V gene is TRBV6-6, the J gene TRBJ1-4; a weak D match, TRBD1 (5 bases). Trimming shortened V by 7 bases and J by 5 bases, and 11 bases separated the two germline ends. CDR3 length: 13 amino acids. CDR1 is MNHNY and CDR2 is SVGAGI in the germline V gene (reference sequence).

About this clone itself: Other DNA sequences in this sample translate to the same CDR3. The J gene is TRBJ1-4, the V gene TRBV7-9, with 7 bases matching TRBD1. The J segment lost 8 bases and the V segment lost 1 base, leaving 1 base of the junction unmatched. Germline V gene lookup returns CDR1 SEHNR and CDR2 FQNEAQ (reference sequence). This CDR3 spans 13 amino acids. This CDR3 is CASSLEGGEKLFF. The DNA for the CDR3 is TGTGCCAGCAGCTTAGAAGGGGGCGAAAAACTGTTTTTT.

This clone was counted only a few times. The chain links TRBV5-1 to TRBJ2-2; TRBD2 aligns across 13 bases. V dropped 6 bases and J dropped 0; count of bases not matched to a gene: 11. The CDR3 contains 19 residues. Germline V gene sequence: CDR1 SGHRS, CDR2 YFSETQ. CDR3 sequence reads: CASTTGLAGAGSNTGELFF. In DNA form, the CDR3 reads TGCGCCAGCACCACCGGACTAGCGGGGGCCGGATCGAACACCGGGGAGCTGTTTTTT.

There are a few counts of this clone. The chain carries TRBV7-2 and TRBJ2-3; 11 bases fit TRBD2. Looked up from germline, CDR1 is SGHTA and CDR2 is FQGNSA. The CDR3 runs 14 residues. V shed 5 bases and J 5 bases; nucleotides not matched to a gene: 3. The CDR3 spells CASSQGLAGDTQYF. As DNA, the CDR3 is TGTGCCAGCAGCCAAGGACTAGCGGGAGATACGCAGTATTTT.

The chain joins TRBV9 to TRBJ2-1, with TRBD1 matching over 7 bases. Germline assignment: CDR1 SGDLS and CDR2 YYNGEE. Trimming cost V 4 bases and J 0 bases; bases outside gene matches: 4. The CDR3 runs to 15 residues. CDR3 sequence: CASSRDSYSYNEQFF. The CDR3 region has the DNA TGTGCCAGCAGCCGGGACAGCTACTCCTACAATGAGCAGTTCTTC.

V usage is TRBV25-1 and J usage is TRBJ2-7; D is possibly TRBD2 (6 bases). Germline V gene sequence: CDR1 MGHDK, CDR2 SYGVNS. The CDR3 runs 15 residues. The V end was cut by 3 bases, the J end by 4 bases, with 16 bases between. CDR3 sequence: CASSDLFSGTYEQYF. The CDR3, as DNA: TGTGCCAGCAGTGATCTGTTTAGCGGCACATACGAGCAGTACTTC.

The CDR3 nucleotides read TGTGCCAGCAGCTTAGATCCTTTCAGGCAGGTTACGGGGGAGACCCAGTACTTC. This encodes CASSLDPFRQVTGETQYF. The chain carries TRBV11-2 and TRBJ2-5, with D perhaps matching TRBD2 (5 bases). V was shortened by 0 bases and J by 5 bases, with 22 bases between the two germline ends. Germline assignment: CDR1 SGHAT and CDR2 FQNNGV. There are 18 residues in the CDR3.

The V and J genes are TRBV11-2 and TRBJ1-1; weak D call: TRBD1 (5 bases). This CDR3 contains 15 residues. Germline loops: CDR1 SGHAT, CDR2 FQNNGV. The V and J ends lost 1 base and 4 bases respectively, with 13 bases between them. CDR3 nucleotide sequence: TGTGCCAGCAGCTTAGTTCGTCAGGGCGGCACTGAAGCTTTCTTT. Its protein product is CASSLVRQGGTEAFF.

This clone was detected only a few times. The V call is TRBV7-2, the J call TRBJ1-5; a possible D gene is TRBD1 (6 bases). The CDR3 has 14 amino acids. Trimming took 5 bases from V and 1 from J, leaving 9 bases between them. Germline assignment: CDR1 SGHTA and CDR2 FQGNSA. The CDR3 here is CASSPGTSNQPQHF. CDR3 coding DNA: TGTGCCAGCAGCCCGGGGACAAGCAATCAGCCCCAGCATTTT.

In this sample, this clone turned up a few times. This chain links TRBV18 with TRBJ2-7, with 8 bases matching TRBD1. The germline V gene has CDR1 KGHSH and CDR2 LQKENI. Trimming cost V 3 bases and J 0 bases; bases outside gene matches: 7. The CDR3 has 16 amino acids. The CDR3, as DNA: TGTGCCAGCTCACCGCGGCCGGGACAGGCCTCCTACGAGCAGTACTTC. Protein product: CASSPRPGQASYEQYF.

The chain uses TRBV4-1 and TRBJ2-7, with 10 bases identical to TRBD2. V lost 3 bases to trimming and J lost 3 bases; unmatched junction nucleotides: 2. The germline V gene has CDR1 MGHRA and CDR2 YSYEKL. The CDR3 is 14 amino acids. The CDR3 loop reads CASSHLAGDYEQYF. The CDR3 DNA follows: TGCGCCAGCAGCCACCTAGCGGGGGACTACGAGCAGTACTTC.

This clone was counted a few times. V and J are TRBV13 and TRBJ2-7; TRBD2 agrees at 8 bases. Germline CDR1 PRHDT, CDR2 FYEKMQ (reference sequence). The CDR3 runs 15 residues. Trimming at V came to 5 bases and at J to 3 bases, leaving 9 bases not matched to a gene. The CDR3 region is CASSRGTGGIYEQYF. CDR3 nucleotide sequence: TGTGCCAGCAGCCGGGGCACGGGGGGGATCTACGAGCAGTACTTC.

This clone has more than one count but fewer than ten. The V gene is TRBV7-6, the J gene TRBJ2-1; 7 bases align to TRBD2. Per germline, CDR1 SGHVS and CDR2 FNYEAQ. CDR3 size: 16 residues. J was trimmed by 2 bases and V by 1 base; bases with no gene match: 5. CDR3 sequence reads: CASSLVASGPYNEQFF. Here the CDR3 DNA reads TGTGCCAGCAGCTTAGTGGCTAGCGGTCCCTACAATGAGCAGTTCTTC.

This clone was seen more than once but under ten times. This chain joins TRBV5-6 and TRBJ2-2; a possible D gene is TRBD2 (5 bases). This CDR3 has 16 amino acids. The V gene lost 1 base and the J gene lost 1 base, with 11 bases spanning the gap. Germline V gene data show CDR1 as SGHDT and CDR2 as YYEEEE. The CDR3 reads CASSLKGGLNTGELFF. The CDR3 DNA follows: TGTGCCAGCAGCTTGAAGGGCGGGTTGAACACCGGGGAGCTGTTTTTT. The variable domain in full, with the rest retrieved from reference TRBV5-6 and TRBJ2-2, is DAGVTQSPTHLIKTRGQQVTLRCSPKSGHDTVSWYQQALGQGPQFIFQYYEEEERQRGNFPDRFSGHQFPNYSSELNVNALLLGDSALYLCASSLKGGLNTGELFFGEGSRLTVL.

V usage is TRBV6-1 and J usage is TRBJ1-2, with 7 bases identical to TRBD1. The CDR3 has 14 amino acids. Per the germline V gene, CDR1 is MNHNS and CDR2 is SASEGT. The ends lost 0 bases at V and 6 bases at J; junction bases unmatched: 4. DNA of the CDR3: TGTGCCAGCAGTGAAGCACAGGGGAACCATGGCTACACCTTC. This encodes CASSEAQGNHGYTF.

The chain links TRBV19 to TRBJ1-5; a weak D match, TRBD1 (5 bases). CDR3 length: 14 amino acids. The V gene lost 5 bases and the J gene lost 3 bases, with 11 bases spanning the gap. The germline CDR1 and CDR2 sequences are LNHDA and SQIVND (reference sequence). The CDR3, as DNA: TGTGCCAGTAGTCAGGGTTTATACAATCAGCCCCAGCATTTT. Protein sequence: CASSQGLYNQPQHF.

The CDR3 region is CASSLTVLAGYEQYF. Here the CDR3 DNA reads TGTGCCAGCAGCTTAACTGTCCTAGCGGGGTACGAGCAGTACTTC. The chain combines TRBV7-2 with TRBJ2-5; 9 nucleotides match TRBD2. The J call may not be correct, given that the DNA end is closer to TRBJ2-7. The CDR3 runs to 15 residues. Germline lookup yields CDR1 SGHTA and CDR2 FQGNSA.

In this sample, this clone turned up a few times. This chain uses TRBV4-3 with TRBJ2-7, with D possibly matching TRBD2 (6 bases). The V gene's germline CDR1 is LGHNA and CDR2 YSLEER. V lost 0 bases and J 4 bases, leaving 13 bases between the germline ends. This CDR3 is 15 amino acids long. The CDR3 region is CASSQDHIGGYEQYF. CDR3 nucleotides: TGCGCCAGCAGCCAAGATCACATCGGGGGTTACGAGCAGTACTTC.

This clone was observed a few times. The chain carries TRBV11-2 and TRBJ1-2, with 7 bases matching TRBD1. The junction had 5 bases not matched to a gene; V was cut back by 0 bases and J by 4 bases. The CDR3 is 15 residues long. Per germline, CDR1 SGHAT and CDR2 FQNNGV. CDR3 nucleotide sequence: TGTGCCAGCAGCTTAGAACTGACAGGGTCCTATGGCTACACCTTC. As protein: CASSLELTGSYGYTF. Supplemented by reference TRBV11-2 and TRBJ1-2, the full variable domain reads EAGVAQSPRYKIIEKRQSVAFWCNPISGHATLYWYQQILGQGPKLLIQFQNNGVVDDSQLPKDRFSAERLKGVDSTLKIQPAKLEDSAVYLCASSLELTGSYGYTFGSGTRLTVV.

This clone was seen only a few times. This chain links TRBV6-1 with TRBJ2-2; 7 bases agree with TRBD1. The ends lost 3 bases at V and 0 bases at J; junction bases unmatched: 7. Per the germline V gene, CDR1 is MNHNS and CDR2 is SASEGT. The CDR3 has 17 amino acids. CDR3: CASSENAGTANTGELFF. CDR3 bases: TGTGCCAGCAGTGAGAATGCCGGGACAGCGAACACCGGGGAGCTGTTTTTT.

This chain uses TRBV7-9 with TRBJ2-2, with TRBD1 matching over 7 bases. This CDR3 spans 18 amino acids. The germline V gene has CDR1 SEHNR and CDR2 FQNEAQ (reference sequence). V shed 2 bases and J 0 bases; nucleotides not matched to a gene: 9. CDR3 loop: CASSLPYGQAANTGELFF. The DNA for the CDR3 is TGTGCCAGCAGCTTACCATACGGACAGGCCGCGAACACCGGGGAGCTGTTTTTT. The whole variable domain, filled in from reference TRBV7-9 and TRBJ2-2, reads DTGVSQNPRHKITKRGQNVTFRCDPISEHNRLYWYRQTLGQGPEFLTYFQNEAQLEKSRLLSDRFSAERPKGSFSTLEIQRTEQGDSAMYLCASSLPYGQAANTGELFFGEGSRLTVL.